This T cell receptor beta chain was sequenced for a study of OX40 agonist ivuxolimab in advanced cancers. Study-level information: All patients had ivuxolimab intravenously every 2 weeks at 0.01 to 10 mg/kg. Earlier anti-PD-1, anti-PD-L1 or anti-CTLA-4 therapy was permitted; less than 50% had received some. Study results and caveats: CD4+ and CD8+ blood T cells expanded clonally by week 6 at 0.1 to 3.0 mg/kg.

V lost 6 bases and J lost 5, with 20 bases in between. Germline V gene data show CDR1 as LNHDA and CDR2 as SQIVND (reference sequence). CDR3 length: 16 residues. TCRdb's copy holds only in-frame clones and misses some; the assay was immunoSEQ multiplex PCR. Of about 90,000 clones in the sample, about 90% were seen once. Autoimmune disease history or systemic immunosuppression excluded patients. With respect to this clone: Its target is unknown.

The clonotype comes from an adult with an advanced solid tumor such as melanoma, head and neck, liver or kidney cancer. The gene calls are TRBV19 and TRBJ2-1, with D perhaps given as TRBD1 or TRBD2 (6 bases each). The input for sequencing was CD4+ or CD8+ T cells sorted from blood, taken in a trial of the OX40 agonist ivuxolimab. In nucleotides, the CDR3 is TGTGCCAGTAGCCCGGGGTGGGGGGCTAGAGACAATGAGCAGTTCTTC. This codes for CASSPGWGARDNEQFF.